This TCR beta chain was found in a study of human T cells and chemical hapten exposure. Study information: Among samples, TCR yields varied mainly because of small differences in pooled library volume.

This CDR3 region has 14 residues. Trimming removed 5 bases at V and 5 bases at J, with 10 bases between. Time point: patch test 1, 2 weeks after DPC sensitization. Described treatment: therapeutic diphenylcyclopropenone sensitization with weekly scalp DPC. Blood, whole and unfractionated, served as the source for total RNA extraction. This clonotype was seen a handful of times. Using its own MiXCR run on the RACE reads, TCRdb lists one record per CDR3 protein. The sample shows about 83,000 distinct CDR3 sequences, approximately 8% of them seen only once. The clonotype originates from a woman in her 30s with alopecia areata. Some clones in this sample may be carry-over from other donors' samples. The J gene is TRBJ1-6, the V gene TRBV12-3 or TRBV12-4; tentative D call: TRBD1 (6 bases). Here the sequenced sample was whole blood, taken in connection with sensitization to the hapten diphenylcyclopropenone (DPC). CDR3 in amino acids: CASSPQGNNSPLHF. The DNA of the CDR3 is TGTGCCAGCAGTCCACAGGGAAATAATTCACCCCTCCACTTT.